The clone carrying this TCR beta chain was seen a single time. The data were taken from a study of blood T cell repertoires in COVID-19. The V gene lost 2 bases and the J gene lost 8 bases, with 12 bases spanning the gap. From germline, CDR1 is MNHEY and CDR2 SVGAGI. The length of the CDR3 is 13 residues. Assay: immunoSEQ multiplex PCR; the TCRdb copy retains only in-frame clones and omits some. This table has fewer than 200,000 clones, roughly 84% appearing once. Input material: PBMCs or T cells enriched from blood (not recorded which). This TCR was recovered from a human donor with acute COVID-19. The donor label of this sample is uncertain. The chain combines TRBV6-5 with TRBJ1-2, with D perhaps matching TRBD1 (5 bases). The CDR3 spells CASSYGGERGYTF. The CDR3 DNA is TGTGCCAGCAGTTACGGGGGGGAGAGAGGCTACACCTTC.